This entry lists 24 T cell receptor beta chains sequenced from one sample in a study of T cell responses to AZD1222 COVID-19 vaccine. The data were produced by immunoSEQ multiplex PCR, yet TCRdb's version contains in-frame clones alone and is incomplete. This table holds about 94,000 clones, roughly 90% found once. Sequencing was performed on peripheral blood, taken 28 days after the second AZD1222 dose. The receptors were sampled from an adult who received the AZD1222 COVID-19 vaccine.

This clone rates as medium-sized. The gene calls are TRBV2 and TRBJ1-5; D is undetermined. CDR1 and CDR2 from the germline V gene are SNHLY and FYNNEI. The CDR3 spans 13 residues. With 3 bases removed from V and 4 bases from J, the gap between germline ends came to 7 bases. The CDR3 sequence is CASSDPGNQPQHF. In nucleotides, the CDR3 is TGTGCCAGCAGTGATCCGGGAAATCAGCCCCAGCATTTT.

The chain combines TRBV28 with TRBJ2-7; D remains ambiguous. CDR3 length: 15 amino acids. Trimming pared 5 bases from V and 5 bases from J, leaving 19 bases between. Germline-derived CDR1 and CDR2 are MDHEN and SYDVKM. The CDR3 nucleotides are TGTGCCAGCAGTCCCCTTTCCTCCGAATTCAACGAGCAGTACTTC. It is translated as CASSPLSSEFNEQYF.

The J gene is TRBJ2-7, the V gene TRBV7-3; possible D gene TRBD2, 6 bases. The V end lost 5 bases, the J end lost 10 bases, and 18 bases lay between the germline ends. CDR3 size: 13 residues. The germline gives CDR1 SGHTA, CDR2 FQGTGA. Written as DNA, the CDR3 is TGTGCCAGCAGCCCAACTTCCGGGGGAAGACAGTACTTC. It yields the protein CASSPTSGGRQYF.

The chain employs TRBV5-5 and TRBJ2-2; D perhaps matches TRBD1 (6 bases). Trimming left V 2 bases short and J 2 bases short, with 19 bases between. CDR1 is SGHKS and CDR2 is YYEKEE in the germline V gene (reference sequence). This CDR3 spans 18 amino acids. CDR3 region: CASSLSPSQGINTGELFF. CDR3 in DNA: TGTGCCAGCAGCTTATCGCCTTCACAGGGAATAAACACCGGGGAGCTGTTTTTT. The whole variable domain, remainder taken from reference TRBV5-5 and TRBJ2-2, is DAGVTQSPTHLIKTRGQQVTLRCSPISGHKSVSWYQQVLGQGPQFIFQYYEKEERGRGNFPDRFSARQFPNYSSELNVNALLLGDSALYLCASSLSPSQGINTGELFFGEGSRLTVL.

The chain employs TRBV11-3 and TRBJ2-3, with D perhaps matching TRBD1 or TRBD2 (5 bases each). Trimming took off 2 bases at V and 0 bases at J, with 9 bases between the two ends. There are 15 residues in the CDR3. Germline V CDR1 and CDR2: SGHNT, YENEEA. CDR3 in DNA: TGTGCCAGCAGCTTACAGGGACGTAGCACAGATACGCAGTATTTT. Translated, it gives CASSLQGRSTDTQYF. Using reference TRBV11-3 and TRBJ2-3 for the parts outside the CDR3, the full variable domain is EAGVVQSPRYKIIEKKQPVAFWCNPISGHNTLYWYLQNLGQGPELLIRYENEEAVDDSQLPKDRFSAERLKGVDSTLKIQPAELGDSAVYLCASSLQGRSTDTQYFGPGTRLTVL.

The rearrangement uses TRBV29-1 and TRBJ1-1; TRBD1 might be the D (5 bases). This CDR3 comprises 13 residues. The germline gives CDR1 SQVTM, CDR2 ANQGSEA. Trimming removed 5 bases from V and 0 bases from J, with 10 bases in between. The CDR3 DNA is TGCAGCGTTTTGGGACCGGTGAACACTGAAGCTTTCTTT. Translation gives CSVLGPVNTEAFF.

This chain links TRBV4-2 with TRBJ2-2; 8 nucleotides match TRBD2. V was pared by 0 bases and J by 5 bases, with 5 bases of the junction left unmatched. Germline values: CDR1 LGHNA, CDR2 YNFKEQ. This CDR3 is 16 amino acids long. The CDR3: CASSQDSAGETGELFF. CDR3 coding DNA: TGTGCCAGCAGCCAAGATTCAGCGGGAGAGACCGGGGAGCTGTTTTTT.

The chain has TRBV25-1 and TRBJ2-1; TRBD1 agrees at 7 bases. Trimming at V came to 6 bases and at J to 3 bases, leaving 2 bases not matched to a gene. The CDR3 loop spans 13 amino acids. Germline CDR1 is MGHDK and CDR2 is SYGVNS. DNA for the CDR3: TGTGCCAGCAGCTGGGACAGCTACAATGAGCAGTTCTTC. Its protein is CASSWDSYNEQFF.

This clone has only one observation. The CDR3 sequence is CASTSLGQGTYEQYF. As DNA, the CDR3 is TGTGCCAGCACCTCCCTGGGACAGGGCACCTACGAGCAGTACTTC. The chain recombines TRBV27 with TRBJ2-7, with 9 bases lining up with TRBD1. Trimming took 7 bases from V and 2 from J; bases not matched to a gene: 9. There are 15 residues in the CDR3. CDR1 is MNHEY, CDR2 SMNVEV, per germline (reference sequence).

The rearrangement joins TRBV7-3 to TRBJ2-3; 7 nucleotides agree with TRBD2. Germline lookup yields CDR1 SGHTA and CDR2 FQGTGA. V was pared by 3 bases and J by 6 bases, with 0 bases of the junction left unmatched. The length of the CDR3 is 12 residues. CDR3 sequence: CASSFSGDTQYF. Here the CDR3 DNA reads TGTGCCAGCAGCTTTAGCGGGGATACGCAGTATTTT.

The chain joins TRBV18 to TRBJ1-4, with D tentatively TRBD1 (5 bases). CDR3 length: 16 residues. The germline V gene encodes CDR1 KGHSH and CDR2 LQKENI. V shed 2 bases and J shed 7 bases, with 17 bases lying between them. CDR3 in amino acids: CASSPNQGLGGEKLFF. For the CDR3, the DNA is TGTGCCAGCTCACCAAACCAGGGCCTGGGGGGTGAAAAACTGTTTTTT.

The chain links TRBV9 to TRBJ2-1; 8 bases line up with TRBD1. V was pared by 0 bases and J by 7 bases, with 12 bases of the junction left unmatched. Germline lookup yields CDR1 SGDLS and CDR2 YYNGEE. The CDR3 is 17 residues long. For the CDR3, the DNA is TGTGCCAGCAGCGTAGGGCCGAGGAGCAGGGGGCGTAATGAGCAGTTCTTC. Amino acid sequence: CASSVGPRSRGRNEQFF. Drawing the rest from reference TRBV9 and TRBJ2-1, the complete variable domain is DSGVTQTPKHLITATGQRVTLRCSPRSGDLSVYWYQQSLDQGLQFLIQYYNGEERAKGNILERFSAQQFPDLHSELNLSSLELGDSALYFCASSVGPRSRGRNEQFFGPGTRLTVL.

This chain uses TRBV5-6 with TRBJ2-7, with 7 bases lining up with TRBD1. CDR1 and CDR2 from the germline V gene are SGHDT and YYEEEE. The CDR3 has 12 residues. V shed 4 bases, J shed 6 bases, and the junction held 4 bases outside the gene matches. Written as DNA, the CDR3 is TGTGCCAGCAGCACGGGACAGTCCGAGCAGTACTTC. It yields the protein CASSTGQSEQYF.

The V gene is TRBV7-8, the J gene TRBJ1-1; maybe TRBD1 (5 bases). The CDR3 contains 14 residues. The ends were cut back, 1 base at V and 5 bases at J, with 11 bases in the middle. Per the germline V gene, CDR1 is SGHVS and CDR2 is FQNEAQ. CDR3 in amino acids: CASSLEGAGTEAFF. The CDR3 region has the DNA TGTGCCAGCAGCTTAGAAGGGGCTGGTACTGAAGCTTTCTTT.

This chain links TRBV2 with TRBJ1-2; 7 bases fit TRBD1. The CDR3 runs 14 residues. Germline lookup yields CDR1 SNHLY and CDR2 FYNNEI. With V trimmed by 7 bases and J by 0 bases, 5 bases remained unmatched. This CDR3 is CASTKGATNYGYTF. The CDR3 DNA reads TGTGCCAGCACTAAGGGGGCCACTAACTATGGCTACACCTTC.

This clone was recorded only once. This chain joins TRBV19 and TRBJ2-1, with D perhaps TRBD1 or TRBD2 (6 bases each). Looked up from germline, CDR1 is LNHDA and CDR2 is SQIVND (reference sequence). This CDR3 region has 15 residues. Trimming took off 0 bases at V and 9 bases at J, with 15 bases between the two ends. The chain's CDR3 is CASSIESRGGGEQFF. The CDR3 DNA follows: TGTGCCAGTAGTATAGAGTCCAGGGGAGGAGGTGAGCAGTTCTTC.

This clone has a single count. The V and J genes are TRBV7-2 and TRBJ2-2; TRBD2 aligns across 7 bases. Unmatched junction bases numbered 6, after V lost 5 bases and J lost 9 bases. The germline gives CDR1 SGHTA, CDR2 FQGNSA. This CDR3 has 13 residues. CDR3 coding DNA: TGTGCCAGCAGCCCGACTAGCTGGCGGGAGCTGTTTTTT. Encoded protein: CASSPTSWRELFF.

The DNA for the CDR3 is TGTGCCAGCAGTCGCCCGGTAGCGGGAGAGGGCGAGCAGTACTTC. This gives the protein CASSRPVAGEGEQYF. The rearrangement uses TRBV7-9 and TRBJ2-7; 9 bases match TRBD2. The CDR3 loop spans 15 amino acids. Germline V gene lookup returns CDR1 SEHNR and CDR2 FQNEAQ (reference sequence). Trimming took 6 bases from V and 6 from J; bases not matched to a gene: 12.

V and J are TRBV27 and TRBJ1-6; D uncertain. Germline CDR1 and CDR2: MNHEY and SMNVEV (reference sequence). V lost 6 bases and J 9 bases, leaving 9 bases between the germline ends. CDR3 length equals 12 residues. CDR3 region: CASRPSGSPLHF. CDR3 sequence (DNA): TGTGCCAGCAGGCCTTCGGGTTCACCCCTCCACTTT.

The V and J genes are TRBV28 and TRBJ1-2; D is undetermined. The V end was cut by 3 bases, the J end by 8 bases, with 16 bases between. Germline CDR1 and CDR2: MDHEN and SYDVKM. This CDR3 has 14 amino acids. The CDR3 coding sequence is TGTGCCAGCAGTTTCATAGGACGCCCCTACGGCTACACCTTC. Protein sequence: CASSFIGRPYGYTF.

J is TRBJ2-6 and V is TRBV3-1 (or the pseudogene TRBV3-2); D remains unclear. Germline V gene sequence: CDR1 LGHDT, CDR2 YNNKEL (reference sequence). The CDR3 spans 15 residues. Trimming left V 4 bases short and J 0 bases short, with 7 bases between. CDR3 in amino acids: CASSLPFSGANVLTF. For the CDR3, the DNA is TGTGCCAGCAGCCTCCCCTTCTCTGGGGCCAACGTCCTGACTTTC.

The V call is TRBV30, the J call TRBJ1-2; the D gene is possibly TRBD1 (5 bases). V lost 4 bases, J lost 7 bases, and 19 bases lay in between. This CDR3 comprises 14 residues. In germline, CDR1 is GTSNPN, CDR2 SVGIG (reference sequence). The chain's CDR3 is CAWIMAGTVGGYTF. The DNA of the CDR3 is TGTGCCTGGATCATGGCCGGGACCGTAGGTGGCTACACCTTC.

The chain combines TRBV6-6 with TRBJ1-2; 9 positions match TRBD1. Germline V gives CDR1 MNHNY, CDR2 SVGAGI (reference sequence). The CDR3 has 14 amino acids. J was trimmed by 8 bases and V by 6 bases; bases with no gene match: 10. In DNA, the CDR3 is TGTGCCAGCAGCAGGACAGGGGCGCCGGAAGGCTACACCTTC. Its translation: CASSRTGAPEGYTF.

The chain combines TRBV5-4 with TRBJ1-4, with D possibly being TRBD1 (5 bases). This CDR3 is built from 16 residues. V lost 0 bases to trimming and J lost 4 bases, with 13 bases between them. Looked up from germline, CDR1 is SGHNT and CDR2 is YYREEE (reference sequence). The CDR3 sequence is CASSLDPGAINEKLFF. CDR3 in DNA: TGTGCCAGCAGCTTGGACCCCGGGGCGATTAATGAAAAACTGTTTTTT.